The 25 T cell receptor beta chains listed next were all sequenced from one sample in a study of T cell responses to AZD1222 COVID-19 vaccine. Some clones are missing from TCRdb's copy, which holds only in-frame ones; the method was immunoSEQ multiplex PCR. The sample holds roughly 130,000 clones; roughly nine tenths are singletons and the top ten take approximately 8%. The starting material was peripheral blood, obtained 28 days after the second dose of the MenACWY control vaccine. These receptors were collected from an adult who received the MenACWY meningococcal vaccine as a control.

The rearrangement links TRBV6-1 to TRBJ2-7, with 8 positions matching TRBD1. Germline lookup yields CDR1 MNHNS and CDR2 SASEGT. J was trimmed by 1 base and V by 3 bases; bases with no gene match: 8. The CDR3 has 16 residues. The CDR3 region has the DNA TGTGCCAGCAGTGACAGTCCTCGGGACAGGTCCTACGAGCAGTACTTC. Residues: CASSDSPRDRSYEQYF.

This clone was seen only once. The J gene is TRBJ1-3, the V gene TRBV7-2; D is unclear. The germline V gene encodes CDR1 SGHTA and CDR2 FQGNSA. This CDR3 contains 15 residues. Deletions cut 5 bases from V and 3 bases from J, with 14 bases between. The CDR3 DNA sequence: TGTGCCAGCAGCCCCGTAGGGATGGGTGGAAACACCATATATTTT. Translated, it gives CASSPVGMGGNTIYF.

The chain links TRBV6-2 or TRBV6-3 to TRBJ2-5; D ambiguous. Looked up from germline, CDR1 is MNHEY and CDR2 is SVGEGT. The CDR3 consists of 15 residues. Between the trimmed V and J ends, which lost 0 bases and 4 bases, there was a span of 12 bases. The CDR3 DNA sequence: TGTGCCAGCAGTTACTCGATAAGCAAAGGAGAGACCCAGTACTTC. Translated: CASSYSISKGETQYF.

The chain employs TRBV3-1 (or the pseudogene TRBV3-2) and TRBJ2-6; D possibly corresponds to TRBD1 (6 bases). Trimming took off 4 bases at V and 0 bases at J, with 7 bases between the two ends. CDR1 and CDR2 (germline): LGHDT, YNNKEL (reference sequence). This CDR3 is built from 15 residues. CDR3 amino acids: CASSPQGSGANVLTF. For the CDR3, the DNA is TGTGCCAGCAGCCCACAGGGCTCTGGGGCCAACGTCCTGACTTTC.

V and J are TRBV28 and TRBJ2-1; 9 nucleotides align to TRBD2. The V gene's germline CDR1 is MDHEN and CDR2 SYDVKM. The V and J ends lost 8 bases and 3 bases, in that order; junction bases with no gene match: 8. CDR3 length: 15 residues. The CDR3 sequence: CASGDSGGSYNEQFF. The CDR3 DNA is TGTGCCAGCGGAGATAGCGGGGGAAGCTACAATGAGCAGTTCTTC.

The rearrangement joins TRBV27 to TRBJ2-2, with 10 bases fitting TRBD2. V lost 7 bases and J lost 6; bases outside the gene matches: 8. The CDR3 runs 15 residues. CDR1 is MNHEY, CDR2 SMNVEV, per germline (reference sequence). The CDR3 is CASTSSGSVAGELFF. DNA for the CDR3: TGTGCCAGCACTTCTAGCGGGAGTGTGGCCGGGGAGCTGTTTTTT.

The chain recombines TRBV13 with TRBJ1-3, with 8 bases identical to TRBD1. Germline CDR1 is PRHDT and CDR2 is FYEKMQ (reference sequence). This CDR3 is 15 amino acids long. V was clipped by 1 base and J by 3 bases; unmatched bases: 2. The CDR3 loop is CASSLAGGSGNTIYF. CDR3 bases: TGTGCCAGCAGCTTAGCAGGGGGCAGTGGAAACACCATATATTTT.

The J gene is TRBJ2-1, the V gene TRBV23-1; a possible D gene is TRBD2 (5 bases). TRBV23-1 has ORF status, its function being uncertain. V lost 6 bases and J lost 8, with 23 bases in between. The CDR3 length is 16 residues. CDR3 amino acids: CASSRVGGGGRDEQFF. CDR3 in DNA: TGCGCCAGCAGCCGCGTCGGAGGTGGCGGTCGAGATGAGCAGTTCTTC.

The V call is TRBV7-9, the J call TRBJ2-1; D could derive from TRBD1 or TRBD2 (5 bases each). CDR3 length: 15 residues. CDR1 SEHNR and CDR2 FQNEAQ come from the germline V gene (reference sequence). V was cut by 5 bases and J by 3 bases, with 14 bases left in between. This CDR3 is CASSPPGTRYNEQFF. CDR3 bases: TGTGCCAGCAGCCCCCCAGGGACCCGCTACAATGAGCAGTTCTTC. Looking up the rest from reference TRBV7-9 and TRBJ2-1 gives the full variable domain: DTGVSQNPRHKITKRGQNVTFRCDPISEHNRLYWYRQTLGQGPEFLTYFQNEAQLEKSRLLSDRFSAERPKGSFSTLEIQRTEQGDSAMYLCASSPPGTRYNEQFFGPGTRLTVL.

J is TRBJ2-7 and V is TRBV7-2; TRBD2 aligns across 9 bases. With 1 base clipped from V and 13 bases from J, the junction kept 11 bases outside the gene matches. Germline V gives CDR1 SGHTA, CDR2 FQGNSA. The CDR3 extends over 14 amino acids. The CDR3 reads CASSLDPWREGLYF. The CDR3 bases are TGTGCCAGCAGCTTAGATCCATGGCGGGAGGGACTATACTTC.

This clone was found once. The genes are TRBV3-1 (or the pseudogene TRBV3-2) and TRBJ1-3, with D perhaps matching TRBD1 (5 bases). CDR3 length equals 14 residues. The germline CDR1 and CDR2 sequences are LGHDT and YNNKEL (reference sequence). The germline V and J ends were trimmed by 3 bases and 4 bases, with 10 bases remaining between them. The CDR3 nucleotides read TGTGCCAGCAGCCATGGGGGATCGGGAAACACCATATATTTT. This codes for CASSHGGSGNTIYF.

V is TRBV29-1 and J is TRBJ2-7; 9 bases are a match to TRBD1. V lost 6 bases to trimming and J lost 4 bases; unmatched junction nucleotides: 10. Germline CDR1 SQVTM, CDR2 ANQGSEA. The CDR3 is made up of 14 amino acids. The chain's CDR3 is CSVRSGTGIYEQYF. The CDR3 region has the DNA TGCAGCGTCCGCTCCGGGACAGGGATTTACGAGCAGTACTTC.

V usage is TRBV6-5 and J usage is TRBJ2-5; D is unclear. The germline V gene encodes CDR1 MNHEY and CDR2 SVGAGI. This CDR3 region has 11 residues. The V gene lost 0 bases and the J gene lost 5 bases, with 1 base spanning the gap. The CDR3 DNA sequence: TGTGCCAGCAGTTACTCCGAGACCCAGTACTTC. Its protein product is CASSYSETQYF.

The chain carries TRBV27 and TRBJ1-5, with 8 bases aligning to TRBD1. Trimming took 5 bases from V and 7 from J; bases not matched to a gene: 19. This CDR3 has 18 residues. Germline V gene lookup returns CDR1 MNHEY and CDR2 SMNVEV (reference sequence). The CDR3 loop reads CASSPGTGALVQGQPQHF. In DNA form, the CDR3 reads TGTGCCAGCAGTCCCGGGACAGGAGCCCTTGTCCAGGGGCAGCCCCAGCATTTT.

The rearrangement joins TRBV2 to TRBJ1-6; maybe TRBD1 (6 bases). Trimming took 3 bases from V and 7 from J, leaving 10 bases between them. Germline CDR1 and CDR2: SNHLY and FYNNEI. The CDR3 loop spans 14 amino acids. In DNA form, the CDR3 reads TGTGCCAGCAGTGAGGGACAACTAAATTCACCCCTCCACTTT. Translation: CASSEGQLNSPLHF.

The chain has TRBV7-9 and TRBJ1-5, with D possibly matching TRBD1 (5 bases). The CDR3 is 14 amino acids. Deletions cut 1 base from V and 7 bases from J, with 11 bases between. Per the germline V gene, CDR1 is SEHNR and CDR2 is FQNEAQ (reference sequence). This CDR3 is CASSLEGRQQPQHF. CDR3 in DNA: TGTGCCAGCAGCTTAGAGGGACGGCAGCAGCCCCAGCATTTT.

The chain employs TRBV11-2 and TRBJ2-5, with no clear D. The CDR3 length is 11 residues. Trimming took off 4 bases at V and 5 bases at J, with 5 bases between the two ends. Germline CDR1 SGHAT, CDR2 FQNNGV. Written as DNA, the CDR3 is TGTGCCAGCAGCTCTGTGGAGACCCAGTACTTC. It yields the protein CASSSVETQYF. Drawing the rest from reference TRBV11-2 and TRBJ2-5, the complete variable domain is EAGVAQSPRYKIIEKRQSVAFWCNPISGHATLYWYQQILGQGPKLLIQFQNNGVVDDSQLPKDRFSAERLKGVDSTLKIQPAKLEDSAVYLCASSSVETQYFGPGTRLLVL.

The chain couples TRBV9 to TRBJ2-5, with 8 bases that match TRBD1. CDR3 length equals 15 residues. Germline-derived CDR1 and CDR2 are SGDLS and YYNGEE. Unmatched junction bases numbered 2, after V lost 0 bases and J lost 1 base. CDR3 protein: CASSVGGTGQETQYF. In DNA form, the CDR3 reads TGTGCCAGCAGCGTAGGCGGGACAGGCCAAGAGACCCAGTACTTC.

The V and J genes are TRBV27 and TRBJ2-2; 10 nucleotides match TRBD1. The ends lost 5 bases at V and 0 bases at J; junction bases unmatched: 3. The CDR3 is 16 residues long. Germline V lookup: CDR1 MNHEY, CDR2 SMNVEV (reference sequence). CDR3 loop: CASSKGQGANTGELFF. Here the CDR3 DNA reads TGTGCCAGCAGTAAAGGACAGGGGGCGAACACCGGGGAGCTGTTTTTT.

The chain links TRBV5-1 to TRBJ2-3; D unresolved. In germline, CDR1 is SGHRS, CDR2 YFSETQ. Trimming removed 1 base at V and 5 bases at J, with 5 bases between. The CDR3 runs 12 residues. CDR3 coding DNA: TGCGCCAGCAGCTTGCTTAAAGATACGCAGTATTTT. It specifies CASSLLKDTQYF.

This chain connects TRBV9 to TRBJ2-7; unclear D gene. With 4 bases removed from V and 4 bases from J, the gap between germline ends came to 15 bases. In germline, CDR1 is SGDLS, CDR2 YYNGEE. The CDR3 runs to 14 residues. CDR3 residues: CASSLRVDAYEQYF. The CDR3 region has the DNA TGTGCCAGCAGCTTAAGGGTGGACGCGTACGAGCAGTACTTC.

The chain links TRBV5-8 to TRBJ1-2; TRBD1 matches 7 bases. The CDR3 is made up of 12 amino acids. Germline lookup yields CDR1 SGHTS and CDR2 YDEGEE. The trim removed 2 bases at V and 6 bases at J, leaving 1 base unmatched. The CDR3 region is CASSFTGDGYTF. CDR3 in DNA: TGTGCCAGCAGCTTCACAGGGGATGGCTACACCTTC.

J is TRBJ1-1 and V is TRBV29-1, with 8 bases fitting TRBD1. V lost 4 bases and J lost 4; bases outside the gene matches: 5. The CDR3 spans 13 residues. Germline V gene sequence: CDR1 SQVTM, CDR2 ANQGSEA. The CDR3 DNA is TGCAGCGTTGGGAGGCAGGGGGCCACTGAAGCTTTCTTT. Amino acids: CSVGRQGATEAFF.

The CDR3 loop reads CASSLDRLTQETQYF. The CDR3 DNA is TGTGCCAGCAGCTTAGACAGGTTAACACAAGAGACCCAGTACTTC. J is TRBJ2-5 and V is TRBV11-2; D ambiguous. This CDR3 spans 15 amino acids. V lost 0 bases to trimming and J lost 2 bases, with 10 bases between them. The germline V gene encodes CDR1 SGHAT and CDR2 FQNNGV.

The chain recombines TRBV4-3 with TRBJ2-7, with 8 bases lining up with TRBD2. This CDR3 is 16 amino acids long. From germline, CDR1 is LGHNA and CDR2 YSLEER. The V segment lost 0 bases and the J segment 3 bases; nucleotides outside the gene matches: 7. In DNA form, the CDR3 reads TGCGCCAGCAGCCAAGAGAGAGCGGGGGCGTTCTACGAGCAGTACTTC. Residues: CASSQERAGAFYEQYF.